The following is a T cell receptor (beta chain) sequence with its context. Its antigen remains unidentified. The data originate from a study of T cell repertoires in ileal Crohn's disease. Study overall: Every patient was operated on for stricturing (roughly 61%) or penetrating (about 39%) complications. Biopsies of the neoterminal ileum at postoperative colonoscopy form M6 samples. Whole-study results and caveats: The median delay to postoperative endoscopy was approximately 6.9 months. All patients with clonality above 26.8% had endoscopic recurrence.

Losses at the gene ends were 5 bases for V and 7 bases for J; bases not matched to a gene: 6. The germline V gene has CDR1 SGHTS and CDR2 YDEGEE. CDR3 length equals 13 residues. Assay used: immunoSEQ multiplex PCR; TCRdb lists only in-frame clones, some missing. The profile shows 55,000 to 65,000 clones, 85% to 90% of them singletons. Noted time point: neoterminal ileum biopsy at postoperative endoscopy, about 6 months after surgery. The sequence was obtained from an adult with Crohn's disease. Sequencing was carried out using ileal tissue. This chain connects TRBV5-8 to TRBJ1-5; 7 bases agree with TRBD1. CDR3 coding DNA: TGTGCCAGCAGTGCGGACAGGCGCCAGCCCCAGCATTTT. It codes for CASSADRRQPQHF.